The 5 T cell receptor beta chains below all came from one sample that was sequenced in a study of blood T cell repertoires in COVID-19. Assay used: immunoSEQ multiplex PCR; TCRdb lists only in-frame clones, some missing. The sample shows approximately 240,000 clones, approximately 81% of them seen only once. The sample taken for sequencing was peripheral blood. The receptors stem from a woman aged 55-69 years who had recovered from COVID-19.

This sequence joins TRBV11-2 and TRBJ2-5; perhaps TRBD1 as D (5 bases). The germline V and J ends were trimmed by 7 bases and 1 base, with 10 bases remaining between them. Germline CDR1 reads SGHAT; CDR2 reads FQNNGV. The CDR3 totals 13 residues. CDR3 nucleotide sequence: TGTGCCAGCACCACAACAGGCCAAGAGACCCAGTACTTC. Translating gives CASTTTGQETQYF.

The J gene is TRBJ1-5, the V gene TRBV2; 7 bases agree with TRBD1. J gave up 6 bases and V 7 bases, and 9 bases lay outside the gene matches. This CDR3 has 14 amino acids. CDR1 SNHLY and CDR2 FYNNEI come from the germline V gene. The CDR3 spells CASNRDSGAQPQHF. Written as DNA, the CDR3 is TGTGCCAGCAACCGGGACAGTGGTGCTCAGCCCCAGCATTTT.

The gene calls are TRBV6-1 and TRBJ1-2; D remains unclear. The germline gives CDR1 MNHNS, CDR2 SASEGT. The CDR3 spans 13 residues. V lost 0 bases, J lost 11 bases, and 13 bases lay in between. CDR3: CASSEAPHTGYTF. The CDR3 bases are TGTGCCAGCAGTGAAGCGCCCCACACGGGGTACACCTTC.

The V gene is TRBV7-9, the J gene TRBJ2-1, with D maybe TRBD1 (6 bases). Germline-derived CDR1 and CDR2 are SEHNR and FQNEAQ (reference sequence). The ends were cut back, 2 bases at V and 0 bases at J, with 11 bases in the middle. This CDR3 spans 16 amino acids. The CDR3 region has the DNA TGTGCCAGCAGCTTAATGGGCAGGGGCTCCTACAATGAGCAGTTCTTC. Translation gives CASSLMGRGSYNEQFF.

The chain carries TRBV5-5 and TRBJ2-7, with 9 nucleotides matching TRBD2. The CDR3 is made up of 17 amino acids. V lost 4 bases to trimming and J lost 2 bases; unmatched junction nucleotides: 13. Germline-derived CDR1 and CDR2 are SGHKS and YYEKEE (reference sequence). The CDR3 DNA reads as TGTGCCAGCAGCCCCCACGTCGCGGGGGGGTTACCCTACGAGCAGTACTTC. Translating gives CASSPHVAGGLPYEQYF. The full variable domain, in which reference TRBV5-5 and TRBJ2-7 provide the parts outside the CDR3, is DAGVTQSPTHLIKTRGQQVTLRCSPISGHKSVSWYQQVLGQGPQFIFQYYEKEERGRGNFPDRFSARQFPNYSSELNVNALLLGDSALYLCASSPHVAGGLPYEQYFGPGTRLTVT.